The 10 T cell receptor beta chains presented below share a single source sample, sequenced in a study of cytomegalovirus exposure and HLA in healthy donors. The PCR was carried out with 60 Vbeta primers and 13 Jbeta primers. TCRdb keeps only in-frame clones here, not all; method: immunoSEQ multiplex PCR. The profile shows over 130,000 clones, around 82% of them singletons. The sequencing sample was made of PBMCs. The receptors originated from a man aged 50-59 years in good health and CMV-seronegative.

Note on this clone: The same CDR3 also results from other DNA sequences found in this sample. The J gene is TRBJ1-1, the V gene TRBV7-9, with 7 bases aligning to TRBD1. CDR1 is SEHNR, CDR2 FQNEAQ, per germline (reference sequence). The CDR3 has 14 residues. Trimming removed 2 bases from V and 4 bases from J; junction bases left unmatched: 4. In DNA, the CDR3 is TGTGCCAGCAGCTTAAGGCAGGGGGGCACTGAAGCTTTCTTT. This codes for CASSLRQGGTEAFF.

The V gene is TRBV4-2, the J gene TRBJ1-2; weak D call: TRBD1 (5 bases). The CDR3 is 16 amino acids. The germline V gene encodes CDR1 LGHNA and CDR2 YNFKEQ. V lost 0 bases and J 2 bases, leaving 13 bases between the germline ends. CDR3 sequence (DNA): TGTGCCAGCAGCCAAGATTGGGGCCCAGGGAACTATGGCTACACCTTC. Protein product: CASSQDWGPGNYGYTF.

CDR3: CASSPGGYTEAFF. CDR3 in DNA: TGTGCCAGCAGCCCAGGGGGTTACACTGAAGCTTTCTTT. The chain uses TRBV7-6 and TRBJ1-1; 7 bases are shared with TRBD1. V lost 5 bases and J lost 3; bases outside the gene matches: 3. This CDR3 has 13 amino acids. Looked up from germline, CDR1 is SGHVS and CDR2 is FNYEAQ.

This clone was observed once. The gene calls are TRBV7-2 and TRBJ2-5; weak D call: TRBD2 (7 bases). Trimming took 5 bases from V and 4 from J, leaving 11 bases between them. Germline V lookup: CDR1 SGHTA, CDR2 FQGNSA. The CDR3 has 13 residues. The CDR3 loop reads CASSRGAGETQYF. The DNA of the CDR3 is TGTGCCAGCAGCCGGGGGGCGGGAGAGACCCAGTACTTC.

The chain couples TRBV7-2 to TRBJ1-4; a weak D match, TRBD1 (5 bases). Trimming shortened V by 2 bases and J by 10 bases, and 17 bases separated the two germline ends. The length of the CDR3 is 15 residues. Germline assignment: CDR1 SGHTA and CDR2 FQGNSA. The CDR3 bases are TGTGCCAGCAGCTTACTCGGACACTCGGAGGGAAAACTGTTTTTT. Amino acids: CASSLLGHSEGKLFF.

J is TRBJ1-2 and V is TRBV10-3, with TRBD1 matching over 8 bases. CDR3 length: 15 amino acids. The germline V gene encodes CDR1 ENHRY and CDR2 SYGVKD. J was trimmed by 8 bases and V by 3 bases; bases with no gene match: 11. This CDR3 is CAISEVGTGLRGYTF. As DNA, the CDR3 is TGTGCCATCAGTGAAGTCGGGACAGGCCTCCGGGGCTACACCTTC.

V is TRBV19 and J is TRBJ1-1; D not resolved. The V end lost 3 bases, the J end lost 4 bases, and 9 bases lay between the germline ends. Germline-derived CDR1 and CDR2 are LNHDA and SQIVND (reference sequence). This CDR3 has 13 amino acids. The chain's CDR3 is CASSMNSLTEAFF. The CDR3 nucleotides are TGTGCCAGTAGTATGAACAGTCTCACTGAAGCTTTCTTT.

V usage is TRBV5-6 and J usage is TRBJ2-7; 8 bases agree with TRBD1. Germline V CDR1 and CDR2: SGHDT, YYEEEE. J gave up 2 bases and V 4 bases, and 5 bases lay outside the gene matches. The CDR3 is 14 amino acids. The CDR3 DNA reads TGTGCCAGCAGCCCGGCGGGACAGGCCTACGAGCAGTACTTC. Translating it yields CASSPAGQAYEQYF.

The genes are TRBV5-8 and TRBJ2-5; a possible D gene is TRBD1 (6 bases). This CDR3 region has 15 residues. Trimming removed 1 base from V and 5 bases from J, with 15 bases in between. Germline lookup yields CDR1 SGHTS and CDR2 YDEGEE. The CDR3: CASSLFQPGVETQYF. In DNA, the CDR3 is TGTGCCAGCAGCTTGTTCCAGCCAGGGGTGGAGACCCAGTACTTC.

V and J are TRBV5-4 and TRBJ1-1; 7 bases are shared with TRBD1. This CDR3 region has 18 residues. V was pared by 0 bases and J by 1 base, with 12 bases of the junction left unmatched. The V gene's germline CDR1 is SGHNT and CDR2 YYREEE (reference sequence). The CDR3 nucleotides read TGTGCCAGCAGCTTGGGGGGGCAGGGGGTACCATCGAACACTGAAGCTTTCTTT. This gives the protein CASSLGGQGVPSNTEAFF.